This T cell receptor (beta chain) was retrieved from a study of CD8 T cells in Susac syndrome. Study-wide background: Treatment status at blood draw for the Susac syndrome patients was therapy-naive, corticosteroids, or intravenous immunoglobulin alone. General observations from the study: None of the CD4+ T cell repertoires in Susac syndrome showed clonal expansion.

RNA was extracted with the RNeasy kit, and a quantity of 0.5 to 1 ug was reverse transcribed using random hexamers. TCRdb called the immunoSEQ multiplex PCR reads again in MiXCR, with one record for every CDR3 protein. The sample shows 180,000 or so distinct CDR3 sequences, roughly 94% of them seen only once. Through negative isolation, CD4+ and CD8+ T cells were obtained, while TEMRA cells were enriched using FACS. In the case of this clonotype: Its antigen remains unidentified.

Trimming left V 6 bases short and J 4 bases short, with 12 bases between. CDR1 is LNHDA, CDR2 SQIVND, per germline (reference sequence). CDR3 length: 13 residues. The source material was CD4+ T cells from PBMCs. The source is a human donor with Susac syndrome. The chain joins TRBV19 to TRBJ1-2; a weak D match, TRBD1 (5 bases). The CDR3 nucleotides read TGTGCCAGTAGGACAGAACGGGGCTATGGCTACACCTTC. This codes for CASRTERGYGYTF.